This record looks at one TCR beta chain sequence and its context. This clone was found once. Its antigen is not yet known. Base qualities were left out, and no much larger clone turns up one base away. This sample was taken from a study of T cell responses to AZD1222 COVID-19 vaccine (TCRdb year 2021). About the investigation overall: TCR sequencing was performed for roughly 250 trial participants, of whom some 200 were given two doses of AZD1222 and 26 were given two doses of MenACWY control vaccine. Trial participants were enrolled into age subgroups of 18-55, 56-69 and 70-plus years, which contained roughly 150, 30 and 60 TCR-sequenced participants, respectively.

Overall study results and their limits: The vaccine-associated CD4 TCRs covered the entire spike protein, and the dominant responses fell in regions 160-218 and 743-854. Because no samples from the day 14 peak response were available, repertoires could be characterized only after the peak T cell response. Reportedly, close to half of the unique spike-specific TCRs recognized epitopes lying outside the regions that are mutated in the B.1.351 and B.1.1.7 variants. After two AZD1222 doses, both the breadth and the depth of spike-specific TCRs were significantly higher than at day 0 and than in MenACWY recipients. Conclusions about previously exposed vaccinees are limited because only six or seven AZD1222 recipients were SARS-CoV-2 seropositive at baseline. The 56-69-year group was small, and its depth increase did not reach significance, likely because of low power. Participants were mostly white British, with more females than males. The authors suggested clonal diversity may have been underestimated.

This sample's time point label indicates: about 28 days (+/-7) after the second vaccine dose. Because spike-specific TCR depth and breadth did not differ between the two schedules, AZD1222 recipients who got a second dose at roughly 4 weeks were pooled with those who got a second dose at roughly 12 weeks. The vaccinee samples were drawn from two UK trials, COV001 and COV002, one of which was a single-blind randomized controlled phase 2/3 trial testing AZD1222 (ChAdOx1 nCoV-19) in healthy adults. For TCRbeta chain sequencing, PBMC samples were collected from trial participants at day 0 and at day 28 after the second dose. The CDR3 regions of human TCRbeta chains were analyzed by immunosequencing. As for the authors' bioinformatics: Repertoire TCRs were matched against a reference library of SARS-CoV-2-specific TCRs generated with the MIRA antigen-specificity platform. Breadth was defined as the fraction of unique TCRs that were SARS-CoV-2-associated. Depth was defined as the fraction of total T cells that were SARS-CoV-2-associated. Using the MIRA data, every spike-specific TCR was mapped to the spike region that the TCR reacted to and assigned to either a CD4 or a CD8 class. Log10-transformed breadth and depth values were compared by one-way ANOVA with Sidak's multiple comparisons tests. This immuneACCESS table, as held by TCRdb, lists in-frame sequences with V and J called but not all clones. Of the missing ones, under half trace to an unresolved V gene in checked studies; the others have no known cause. The DNA was the basis for D and trimming; V, J and clone size are from that table. The sample table holds roughly 200,000 clones, of which approximately 89% were seen once. Of the sample, 3% to 4% is held by the ten largest clones.

The CDR3 numbers 14 residues from cysteine through phenylalanine. Only CDR3 DNA remains: 42 bases, in frame from the first base. Trimming at the junction amounts to 5 bases on V and 2 bases on J, and the germline ends lie 11 bases apart. CDR1 is given as SGHAT and CDR2 as FQDESV, both from the germline V gene (reference sequence). The TCR comes from an adult who received the AZD1222 COVID-19 vaccine. Sample: peripheral blood, taken 28 days after the second AZD1222 dose. The rearrangement combines TRBV11-1 with TRBJ2-3; 6 matching bases give a weak D call of TRBD1. The CDR3 is CASSDPGVTDTQYF. The DNA is as follows: TGTGCCAGCAGCGACCCAGGGGTCACAGATACGCAGTATTTT.